This is a list of T cell receptor beta chains from one sample in a study of cytomegalovirus exposure and HLA in healthy donors. Profiled with immunoSEQ multiplex PCR; TCRdb holds only in-frame clones, not every one. The sample gives just over 150,000 clones, around 82% of which show up once; around 7% is in the top ten. Sequencing was performed on PBMCs. These receptors were collected from a woman aged 45-65 years in good health and CMV-seropositive. The CDR3 runs from the conserved cysteine through the conserved F or W. Fields, in order: clone size, J gene, D gene, V gene, CDR3 length, CDR3 DNA, CDR3 protein. D genes are given only for firm matches. Expanded clones are given a class, and other clones once, few, many or no size at all.

.	TRBJ2-1	.	TRBV12-5	12	TGTGCTAGTGGTTTTATCGGGAATGAGCAGTTCTTC	CASGFIGNEQFF
.	TRBJ1-5	.	TRBV11-2	16	TGTGCCAGCAGCTTAGAGGGGGGGGGAGGAAATCAGCCCCAGCATTTT	CASSLEGGGGNQPQHF
.	TRBJ2-2	TRBD1	TRBV7-6	17	TGTGCCAGCAGCTACTCTTACAGGGGGCGAGGGACCGGGGAGCTGTTTTTT	CASSYSYRGRGTGELFF
.	TRBJ2-5	TRBD1	TRBV6-6	14	TGTGCCAGCAGATTCGGGGACAGGGGGCGAGGGCAGTACTTC	CASRFGDRGRGQYF
.	TRBJ1-1	.	TRBV19	14	TGTGCCAGTAGTATAGGGACAGTGAACACTGAAGCTTTCTTT	CASSIGTVNTEAFF
.	TRBJ1-5	.	TRBV4-3	15	TGCGCCAGCTCCTTCCCAGCCACAGGGAACGAACCCCAGCATTTT	CASSFPATGNEPQHF
.	TRBJ1-1	.	TRBV12-5	16	TGTGCTAGTGGTTTGGCTGGAAATCAGGGGAACACTGAAGCTTTCTTT	CASGLAGNQGNTEAFF
.	TRBJ1-1	.	TRBV5-1	14	TGCGCCAGCAGCGAAATAGACGGAGCCGCTGAAGCTTTCTTT	CASSEIDGAAEAFF
few	TRBJ1-6	.	TRBV12-5	14	TGTGCTAGTGGCTCGGGACACCCGAATTCACCCCTCCACTTT	CASGSGHPNSPLHF
once	TRBJ2-2	TRBD2	TRBV27	17	TGTGCCAGCAGTCCGAACTGGCTAGCGGGGAACACCGGGGAGCTGTTTTTT	CASSPNWLAGNTGELFF
.	TRBJ2-7	.	TRBV7-2	16	TGTGCCAGCAGCTTCCCGGGGCGGGGAAACCGCTACGAGCAGTACTTC	CASSFPGRGNRYEQYF
.	TRBJ1-1	.	TRBV6-6	14	TGTGCCAGCAGTTATGGGAGGCTGAACACTGAAGCTTTCTTT	CASSYGRLNTEAFF
.	TRBJ2-3	.	TRBV19	13	TGTGCCAGTAGTATTCGGGGGGCTGATACGCAGTATTTT	CASSIRGADTQYF
.	TRBJ1-1	.	TRBV6-6	14	TGTGCCAGCAATACAGGAAGCAGCCGCGAAGAAGCTTTCTTT	CASNTGSSREEAFF
.	TRBJ2-1	TRBD2	TRBV27	16	TGTGCCAGCAGTCCCTTGGTGCGGGGGGGTGAGGCTGAGCAGTTCTTC	CASSPLVRGGEAEQFF
.	TRBJ2-7	TRBD1	TRBV27	14	TGTGCCAGCAGTTCCAGGACAGGCTCCTACGAGCAGTACTTC	CASSSRTGSYEQYF
.	TRBJ2-2	.	TRBV9	13	TGTGCCAGCAGCGTAGGCGACACCGGGGAGCTGTTTTTT	CASSVGDTGELFF
once	TRBJ1-1	.	TRBV7-9	15	TGTGCCAGCAGCCCGCGGGGGACGCCGAACACTGAAGCTTTCTTT	CASSPRGTPNTEAFF
.	TRBJ1-6	TRBD1	TRBV2	14	TGTGCCAGCAGTGTGGACAGGACTAATTCACCCCTCCACTTT	CASSVDRTNSPLHF
.	TRBJ2-1	TRBD2	TRBV30	15	TGTGCCTGGAGGGAGGGGACTAGCGGGGTGAATGAGCAGTTCTTC	CAWREGTSGVNEQFF
.	TRBJ2-2	.	TRBV9	12	TGTGCCAGCAATGCAGGCACCGGGGAGCTGTTTTTT	CASNAGTGELFF
.	TRBJ1-2	.	TRBV5-1	15	TGCGCCAGCTCAACCGGGAGCGGAACTAACTATGGCTACACCTTC	CASSTGSGTNYGYTF
once	TRBJ2-7	.	TRBV6-6	12	TGTGCCAGCACCCCGGGAGCCTACGAGCAGTACTTC	CASTPGAYEQYF
.	TRBJ1-1	.	TRBV5-6	15	TGTGCCAGCAGCGTCGGGGGGCCAGTGAACACTGAAGCTTTCTTT	CASSVGGPVNTEAFF